The entry below describes one T cell receptor (beta chain). The V and J ends lost 0 bases and 2 bases respectively, with 8 bases between them. Germline CDR1 SGHVS, CDR2 FQNEAQ. CDR3 length equals 14 residues. The data were taken from a study of blood T cell repertoires in COVID-19. Sequencing used immunoSEQ multiplex PCR; TCRdb keeps in-frame clones, though not all of them. The sample carries more than 250,000 clones, over 75% recorded once. The chain carries TRBV7-8 and TRBJ2-7; no definite D call. The sample was peripheral blood. This TCR derives from a human donor in a cohort sampled during active COVID-19. The CDR3 here is CASSLARRTYEQYF. The CDR3 DNA sequence: TGTGCCAGCAGCTTAGCACGGAGAACCTACGAGCAGTACTTC.